One and the same sample provided the 14 T cell receptor beta chains below, sequenced in a study of beta chain features in type 1 diabetes. The isolated RNA, all of it, was reverse transcribed, so expressed TCRB transcripts were what got sequenced. Clones were read by immunoSEQ multiplex PCR, and TCRdb kept only the in-frame ones, dropping some. Among more than 350,000 clones listed, around 10% were seen once. Sequenced: naive CD4+ T cells from blood. These receptors came from a woman under 30 in good health.

This clone was counted a few times. This chain joins TRBV4-2 and TRBJ2-3; the D gene is possibly TRBD2 (6 bases). V lost 4 bases and J 5 bases, leaving 19 bases between the germline ends. The CDR3 has 16 residues. CDR1 is LGHNA, CDR2 YNFKEQ, per germline. The CDR3 nucleotides read TGTGCCAGCAGCCCAAAATACGGGGGATCGGGAGATACGCAGTATTTT. The encoded protein is CASSPKYGGSGDTQYF.

This clone was counted a few times. The V gene is TRBV2, the J gene TRBJ2-7; the match to TRBD2 covers 7 bases. The CDR3 runs 14 residues. V was clipped by 4 bases and J by 2 bases; unmatched bases: 5. Germline V CDR1 and CDR2: SNHLY, FYNNEI. CDR3 bases: TGTGCCAGCAGTGTGGGACTAACCACCTACGAGCAGTACTTC. Translating it yields CASSVGLTTYEQYF.

In this sample, this clone turned up a few times. This sequence joins TRBV7-9 and TRBJ1-6, with D possibly matching TRBD1 (5 bases). From germline, CDR1 is SEHNR and CDR2 FQNEAQ (reference sequence). Trimming cost V 2 bases and J 9 bases, with 14 bases left between them. The length of the CDR3 is 15 residues. The chain's CDR3 is CASSLKRGLTSPLHF. The CDR3 DNA is TGTGCCAGCAGCTTAAAAAGGGGCTTGACTTCACCCCTCCACTTT.

This clone was recorded many times. This rearrangement joins TRBV15 to TRBJ2-1; D not certain. The germline gives CDR1 LNHNV, CDR2 YYDKDF (reference sequence). The CDR3 extends over 13 amino acids. The V gene lost 1 base and the J gene lost 5 bases, with 6 bases spanning the gap. The CDR3 DNA is TGTGCCACCAGCAGAGGAGGAGACAATGAGCAGTTCTTC. This encodes CATSRGGDNEQFF.

This clone was counted a few times. The CDR3: CASSSYRTNYNEQFF. The DNA for the CDR3 is TGTGCCAGTAGTTCCTACAGGACTAACTACAATGAGCAGTTCTTC. The rearrangement links TRBV19 to TRBJ2-1, with a weak D call TRBD2 (6 bases). CDR3 length equals 15 residues. CDR1 and CDR2 from the germline V gene are LNHDA and SQIVND (reference sequence). The ends were cut back, 5 bases at V and 3 bases at J, with 14 bases in the middle.

The chain's CDR3 is CATSPGTDTQYF. DNA for the CDR3: TGTGCCACCAGCCCAGGGACAGATACGCAGTATTTT. The V gene is TRBV15, the J gene TRBJ2-3, with D perhaps TRBD1 (5 bases). Germline V gives CDR1 LNHNV, CDR2 YYDKDF (reference sequence). CDR3 length: 12 residues. V was trimmed by 5 bases and J by 3 bases, leaving 6 bases between them.

The chain links TRBV5-1 to TRBJ1-2; D remains ambiguous. This CDR3 has 14 residues. V lost 5 bases to trimming and J lost 2 bases, with 13 bases between them. Germline values: CDR1 SGHRS, CDR2 YFSETQ. The CDR3 here is CASRGGIQNYGYTF. Here the CDR3 DNA reads TGCGCCAGCAGGGGAGGGATTCAAAACTATGGCTACACCTTC.

The chain is built from TRBV4-1 and TRBJ2-5, with 11 bases identical to TRBD1. V lost 2 bases, J lost 13 bases, and 15 bases stayed unmatched. This CDR3 is built from 16 residues. Germline V lookup: CDR1 MGHRA, CDR2 YSYEKL. The chain's CDR3 is CASSQPPSGQGVLPYF. In nucleotides, the CDR3 is TGCGCCAGCAGCCAACCCCCCTCGGGACAGGGGGTTCTACCGTACTTC.

This chain connects TRBV5-1 to TRBJ2-5; D may correspond to TRBD1 or TRBD2 (5 bases each). Trimming took off 1 base at V and 4 bases at J, with 11 bases between the two ends. This CDR3 comprises 14 residues. Germline CDR1 and CDR2: SGHRS and YFSETQ. The CDR3 DNA is TGCGCCAGCAGCTTGAGGGGCGAGGGAGAGACCCAGTACTTC. It is translated as CASSLRGEGETQYF.

This clone was observed a few times. This sample also contains other DNA sequences that code for the same CDR3. The chain employs TRBV7-2 and TRBJ2-1; 12 nucleotides agree with TRBD2. CDR3 length equals 16 residues. Looked up from germline, CDR1 is SGHTA and CDR2 is FQGNSA. After removal of 5 bases from V and 6 bases from J, the junction contained 8 bases not matched to a gene. The CDR3 spells CASSPPGLAGSNEQFF. The CDR3 DNA is TGTGCCAGCAGCCCTCCGGGACTAGCGGGCTCCAATGAGCAGTTCTTC.

The V gene is TRBV20-1, the J gene TRBJ2-5; D is unclear. With 4 bases removed from V and 9 bases from J, the gap between germline ends came to 9 bases. CDR1 is DFQATT, CDR2 SNEGSKA, per germline (reference sequence). This CDR3 region has 10 residues. The DNA of the CDR3 is TGCAGTGCTACCGAGAGGTCCCAGTACTTC. This translates into CSATERSQYF.

This clone has only a few counts. The V call is TRBV13, the J call TRBJ2-7; D remains unclear. There are 12 residues in the CDR3. Germline assignment: CDR1 PRHDT and CDR2 FYEKMQ (reference sequence). Trimming removed 5 bases from V and 0 bases from J, with 5 bases in between. This CDR3 is CASSQSSYEQYV. CDR3 bases: TGTGCCAGCAGCCAAAGCTCCTACGAGCAGTACGTC.

The sample holds a few counts of this clone. The rearrangement joins TRBV19 to TRBJ1-6; 8 bases line up with TRBD1. Germline CDR1 and CDR2: LNHDA and SQIVND (reference sequence). The CDR3 extends over 13 amino acids. V lost 10 bases and J lost 8; bases outside the gene matches: 7. The CDR3 DNA follows: TGTGCCATTCAGGACAGGGCTGATTCACCCCTCCACTTT. It specifies CAIQDRADSPLHF.

The J gene is TRBJ2-7, the V gene TRBV7-9; TRBD1 agrees at 7 bases. The germline V gene has CDR1 SEHNR and CDR2 FQNEAQ (reference sequence). After removal of 5 bases from V and 4 bases from J, the junction contained 8 bases not matched to a gene. The CDR3 sequence is 14 residues long. CDR3 region: CASSHRDRRYEQYF. In nucleotides, the CDR3 is TGTGCCAGCAGCCACCGGGACAGAAGGTACGAGCAGTACTTC.